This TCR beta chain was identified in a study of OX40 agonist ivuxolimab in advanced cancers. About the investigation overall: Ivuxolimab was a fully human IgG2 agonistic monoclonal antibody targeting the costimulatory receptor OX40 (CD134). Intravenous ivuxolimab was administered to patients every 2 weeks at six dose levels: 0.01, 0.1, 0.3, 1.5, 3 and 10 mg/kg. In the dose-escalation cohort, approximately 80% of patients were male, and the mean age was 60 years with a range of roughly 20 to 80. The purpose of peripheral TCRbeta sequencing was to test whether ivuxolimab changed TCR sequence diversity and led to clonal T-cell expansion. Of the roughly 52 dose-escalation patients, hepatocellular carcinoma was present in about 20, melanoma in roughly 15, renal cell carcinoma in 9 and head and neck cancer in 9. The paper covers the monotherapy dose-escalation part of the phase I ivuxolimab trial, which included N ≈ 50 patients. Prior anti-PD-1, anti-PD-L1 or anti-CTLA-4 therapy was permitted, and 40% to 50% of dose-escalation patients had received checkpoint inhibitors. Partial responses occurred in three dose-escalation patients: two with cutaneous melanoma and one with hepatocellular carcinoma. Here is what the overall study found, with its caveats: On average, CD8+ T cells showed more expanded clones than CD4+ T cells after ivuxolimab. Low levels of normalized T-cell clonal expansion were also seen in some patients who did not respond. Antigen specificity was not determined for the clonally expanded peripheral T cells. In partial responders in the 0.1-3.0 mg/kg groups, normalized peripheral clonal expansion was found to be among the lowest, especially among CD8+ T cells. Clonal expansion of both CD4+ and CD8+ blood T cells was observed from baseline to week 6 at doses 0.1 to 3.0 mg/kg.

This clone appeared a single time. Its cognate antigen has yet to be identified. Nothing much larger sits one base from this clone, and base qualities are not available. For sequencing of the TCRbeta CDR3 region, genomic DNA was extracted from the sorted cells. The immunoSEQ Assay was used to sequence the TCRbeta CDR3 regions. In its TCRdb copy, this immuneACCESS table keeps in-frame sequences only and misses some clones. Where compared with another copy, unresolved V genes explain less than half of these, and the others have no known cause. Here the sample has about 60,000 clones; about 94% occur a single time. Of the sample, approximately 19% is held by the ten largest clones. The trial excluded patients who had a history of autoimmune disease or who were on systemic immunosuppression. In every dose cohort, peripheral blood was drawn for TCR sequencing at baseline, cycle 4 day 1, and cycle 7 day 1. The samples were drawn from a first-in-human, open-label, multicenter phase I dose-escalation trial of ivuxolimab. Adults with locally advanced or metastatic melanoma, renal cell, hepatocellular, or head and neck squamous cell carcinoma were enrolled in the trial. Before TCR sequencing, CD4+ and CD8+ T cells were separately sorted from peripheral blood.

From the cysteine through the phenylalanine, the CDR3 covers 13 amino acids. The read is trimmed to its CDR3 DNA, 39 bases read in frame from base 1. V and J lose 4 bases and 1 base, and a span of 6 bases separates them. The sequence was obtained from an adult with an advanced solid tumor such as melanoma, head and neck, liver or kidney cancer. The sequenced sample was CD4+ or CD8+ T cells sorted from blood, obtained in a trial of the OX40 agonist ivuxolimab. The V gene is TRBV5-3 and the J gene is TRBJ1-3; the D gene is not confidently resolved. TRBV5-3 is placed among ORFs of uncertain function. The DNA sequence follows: TGTGCCAGAAGCCAAGGGTCTGGAAACACCATATATTTT. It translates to CARSQGSGNTIYF.